The source of this T cell receptor (beta chain) is a study of OX40 agonist ivuxolimab in advanced cancers. Study in general: Patient treatment consisted of intravenous ivuxolimab administration every 2 weeks at 0.01 to 10 mg/kg.

Measured with immunoSEQ multiplex PCR; TCRdb has only the in-frame clones, and not every one. The table includes approximately 79,000 clones, 75% to 90% detected once. V lost 8 bases and J lost 8, with 12 bases in between. The CDR3 sequence is 11 residues long. Germline lookup yields CDR1 MNHEY and CDR2 SVGAGI. This specimen was CD4+ or CD8+ T cells sorted from blood, taken in a trial of the OX40 agonist ivuxolimab. The sequence came from an adult with an advanced solid tumor such as melanoma, head and neck, liver or kidney cancer. This chain links TRBV6-5 with TRBJ1-2; D ambiguous. CDR3 in DNA: TGTGCCAGCGGAAGATTCAGGGGCTACACCTTC. Protein: CASGRFRGYTF.